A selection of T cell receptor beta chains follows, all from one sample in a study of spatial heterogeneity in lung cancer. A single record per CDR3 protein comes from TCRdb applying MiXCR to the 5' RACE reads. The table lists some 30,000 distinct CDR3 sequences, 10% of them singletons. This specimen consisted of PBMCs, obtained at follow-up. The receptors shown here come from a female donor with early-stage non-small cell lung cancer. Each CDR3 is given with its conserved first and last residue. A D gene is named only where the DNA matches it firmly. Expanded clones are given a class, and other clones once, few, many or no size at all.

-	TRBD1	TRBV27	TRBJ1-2	CASPGPRGLCGYTF	TGTGCCAGCCCCGGGCCCAGGGGGCTCTGTGGCTACACCTTC
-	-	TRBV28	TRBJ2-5	CASSLWDTGTQYF	TGTGCCAGCAGTTTATGGGACACCGGTACCCAGTACTTC
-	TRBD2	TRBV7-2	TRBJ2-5	CASSLAPGSSGAARYF	TGTGCCAGCAGCTTAGCCCCTGGGTCTAGCGGGGCGGCCCGCTACTTC
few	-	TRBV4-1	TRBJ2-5	CASSQALSAWETQYF	TGCGCCAGCAGCCAGGCTTTGAGCGCTTGGGAGACCCAGTACTTC
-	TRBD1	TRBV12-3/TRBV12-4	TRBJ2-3	CASSLARQGFLSTDTQYF	TGTGCCAGCAGTTTAGCCCGACAGGGGTTTCTTAGCACAGATACGCAGTATTTT
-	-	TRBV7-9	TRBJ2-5	CASSWGTQETQYF	TGTGCCAGCAGCTGGGGGACCCAGGAGACCCAGTACTTC
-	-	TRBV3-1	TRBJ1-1	CASSQASTEAFF	TGTGCCAGCAGCCAAGCTTCGACTGAAGCTTTCTTT
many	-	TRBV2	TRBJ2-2	CASSESASSDTGELFF	TGTGCCAGCAGTGAATCTGCTAGCAGTGACACCGGGGAGCTGTTTTTT
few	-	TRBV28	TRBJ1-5	CASRNSYSNQPQHF	TGTGCCAGCAGGAACAGTTATAGCAATCAGCCCCAGCATTTT
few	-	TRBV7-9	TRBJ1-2	CASSLASVQGNYGYTF	TGTGCCAGCAGCTTAGCATCGGTGCAGGGTAACTATGGCTACACCTTC
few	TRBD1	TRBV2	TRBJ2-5	CASSPDRGRRETQYF	TGTGCCAGCAGTCCTGACAGGGGGCGACGGGAGACCCAGTACTTC
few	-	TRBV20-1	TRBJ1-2	CSARGGAQNGYTF	TGCAGTGCTAGAGGAGGGGCGCAGAATGGCTACACCTTC
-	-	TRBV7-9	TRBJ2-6	CASLQVPGANVLTF	TGTGCCAGCCTACAAGTCCCTGGGGCCAACGTCCTGACTTTC
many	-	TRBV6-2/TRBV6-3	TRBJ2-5	CASRSLLRGETQYF	TGTGCCAGCAGATCGCTCCTAAGGGGGGAGACCCAGTACTTC
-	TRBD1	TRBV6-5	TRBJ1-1	CASSDPQGSTEAFF	TGTGCCAGCAGTGACCCACAGGGGTCCACTGAAGCTTTCTTT
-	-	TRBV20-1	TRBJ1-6	CSASPKGLGHGAPLHF	TGCAGTGCTAGCCCAAAGGGACTGGGACATGGGGCACCCCTCCACTTT
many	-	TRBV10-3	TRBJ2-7	CAISGAGSSYEQYF	TGTGCCATCAGTGGTGCCGGAAGCTCCTACGAGCAGTACTTC
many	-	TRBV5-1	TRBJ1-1	CASSNSPQVNTEAFF	TGCGCCAGCAGCAACTCCCCCCAGGTGAACACTGAAGCTTTCTTT
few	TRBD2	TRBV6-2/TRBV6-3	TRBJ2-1	CASSYRGDNEQFF	TGTGCCAGCAGTTACCGGGGGGACAATGAGCAGTTCTTC
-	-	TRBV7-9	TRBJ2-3	CASRGADTQYF	TGTGCCAGCAGGGGGGCAGATACGCAGTATTTT
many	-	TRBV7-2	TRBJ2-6	CASSRLSSGANVLTF	TGTGCCAGCAGCCGTCTGAGCTCTGGGGCCAACGTCCTGACTTTC
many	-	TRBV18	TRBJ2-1	CASSQLRGGVNNEQFF	TGTGCCAGCTCACAGCTCCGGGGTGGCGTAAACAATGAGCAGTTCTTC
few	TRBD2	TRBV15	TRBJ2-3	CATSRVEGSGATDTQYF	TGTGCCACCAGCAGAGTCGAGGGTAGCGGGGCCACAGATACGCAGTATTTT
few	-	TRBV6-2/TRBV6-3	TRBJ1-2	CASGENGGYTF	TGTGCCAGCGGAGAGAACGGTGGCTACACCTTC
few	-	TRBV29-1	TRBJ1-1	CSAVTWAGGTEAFF	TGCAGCGCTGTGACCTGGGCAGGCGGGACTGAAGCTTTCTTT
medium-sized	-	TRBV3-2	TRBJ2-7	CASSQERSSYEQYF	TGTGCCAGCAGCCAAGAGCGTAGCTCCTACGAGCAGTACTTC
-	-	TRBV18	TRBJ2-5	CASSPKSGGRGETQYF	TGTGCCAGCTCACCTAAATCAGGCGGGCGGGGTGAGACCCAGTACTTC
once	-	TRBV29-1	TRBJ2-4	CSVGGGYASTKNIQYF	TGCAGCGTTGGGGGAGGATACGCGAGCACCAAAAACATTCAGTACTTC
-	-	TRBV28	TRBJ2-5	CASSHRGLQETQYF	TGTGCCAGCAGCCACCGGGGCCTCCAAGAGACCCAGTACTTC
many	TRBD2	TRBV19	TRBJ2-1	CASSIRGEPGLATYNEQFF	TGTGCCAGTAGTATACGGGGGGAACCGGGACTAGCAACGTACAATGAGCAGTTCTTC
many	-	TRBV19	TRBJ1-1	CASGRDPQTEAFF	TGTGCCAGTGGGAGGGACCCACAGACTGAAGCTTTCTTT
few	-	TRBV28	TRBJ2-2	CASSPVALPTGELFF	TGTGCCAGCAGCCCTGTAGCGTTACCCACCGGGGAGCTGTTTTTT
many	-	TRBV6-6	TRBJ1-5	CASSPVGADQPQHF	TGTGCCAGCAGTCCGGTGGGGGCGGATCAGCCCCAGCATTTT
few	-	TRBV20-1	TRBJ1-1	CSARKGLGPMNTEAFF	TGCAGTGCCCGAAAGGGGCTGGGGCCCATGAACACTGAAGCTTTCTTT
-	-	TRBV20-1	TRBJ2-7	CSAPLRGGEQYF	TGCAGTGCCCCCCTAAGGGGAGGCGAGCAGTACTTC
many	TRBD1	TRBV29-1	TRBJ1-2	CSVRDGTGSFYGYTF	TGCAGCGTTCGGGACGGGACAGGGTCTTTCTATGGCTACACCTTC
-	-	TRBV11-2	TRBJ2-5	CASSLGAGGTQYF	TGTGCCAGCAGCCTTGGAGCGGGCGGGACCCAGTACTTC
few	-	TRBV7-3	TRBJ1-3	CASSLTVTGNTIYF	TGTGCCAGCAGCTTAACGGTGACCGGAAACACCATATATTTT
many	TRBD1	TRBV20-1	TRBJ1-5	CSARAPRGGEGNQPQHF	TGCAGTGCTAGGGCCCCTCGAGGGGGCGAGGGCAATCAGCCCCAGCATTTT
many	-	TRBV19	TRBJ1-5	CASSISGGENQPQHF	TGTGCCAGTAGTATCTCCGGAGGTGAGAACCAGCCCCAGCATTTT
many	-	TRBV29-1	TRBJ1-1	CAYQSVNTEAFF	TGCGCCTATCAATCAGTTAACACTGAAGCTTTCTTT
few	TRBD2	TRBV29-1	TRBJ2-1	CSVAGLAGGHYNEQFF	TGCAGCGTTGCCGGGCTAGCGGGGGGGCACTACAATGAGCAGTTCTTC
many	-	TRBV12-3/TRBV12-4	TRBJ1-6	CATSYSSYNSPLHF	TGTGCCACCAGTTACAGCTCCTATAATTCACCCCTCCACTTT
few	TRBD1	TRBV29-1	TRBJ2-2	CSVVGDRENTGELFF	TGCAGCGTTGTAGGGGACAGGGAAAACACCGGGGAGCTGTTTTTT
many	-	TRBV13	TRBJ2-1	CASSLGGGTEYNEQFF	TGTGCCAGCAGCTTAGGCGGAGGGACAGAATACAATGAGCAGTTCTTC